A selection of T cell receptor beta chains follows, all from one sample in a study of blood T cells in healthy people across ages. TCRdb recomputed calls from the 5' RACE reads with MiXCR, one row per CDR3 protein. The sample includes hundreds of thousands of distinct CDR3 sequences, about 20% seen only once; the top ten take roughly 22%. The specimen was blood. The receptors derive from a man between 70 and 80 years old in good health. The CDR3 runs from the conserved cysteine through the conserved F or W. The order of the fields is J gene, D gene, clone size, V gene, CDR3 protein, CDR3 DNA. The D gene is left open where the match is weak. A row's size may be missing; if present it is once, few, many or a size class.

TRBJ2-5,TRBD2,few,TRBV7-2,CASSLEASGGPFQETQYF,TGTGCCAGCAGCTTAGAGGCTAGCGGGGGGCCATTTCAAGAGACCCAGTACTTC
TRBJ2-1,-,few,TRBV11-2,CASSLVTALAYNEQFF,TGTGCCAGCAGCTTAGTCACAGCATTAGCCTACAATGAGCAGTTCTTC
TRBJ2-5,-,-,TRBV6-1,CANRGLQGRETQYF,TGTGCCAACCGAGGATTACAGGGAAGGGAGACCCAGTACTTC
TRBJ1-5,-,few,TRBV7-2,CASSLRHGVDQPQHF,TGTGCCAGCAGCTTAAGGCACGGGGTGGATCAGCCCCAGCATTTT
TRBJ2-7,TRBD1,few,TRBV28,CASFGQGAYEQYF,TGTGCCAGCTTTGGTCAGGGGGCGTACGAGCAGTACTTC
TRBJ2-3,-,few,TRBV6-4,CASSDRTGSDTQYF,TGTGCCAGCAGTGACCGGACGGGATCAGATACGCAGTATTTT
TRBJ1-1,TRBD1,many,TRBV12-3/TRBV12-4,CASSLYPFAGTGPTEAFF,TGTGCCAGCAGTTTATATCCCTTTGCCGGGACAGGGCCCACTGAAGCTTTCTTT
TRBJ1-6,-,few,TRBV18,CASSPDTDNSPLHF,TGTGCCAGCTCACCTGACACAGATAATTCACCCCTCCACTTT
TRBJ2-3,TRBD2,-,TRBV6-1,CALKSGTIHTDTQYF,TGTGCCTTAAAATCCGGGACTATACACACAGATACGCAGTATTTT
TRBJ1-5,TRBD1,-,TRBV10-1,CASPQGADQPQHF,TGCGCCAGCCCACAGGGGGCCGATCAGCCCCAGCATTTT
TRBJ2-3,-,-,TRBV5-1,CASSLGGGSQDTQYF,TGCGCCAGCAGCTTGGGGGGGGGCAGTCAAGATACGCAGTATTTT
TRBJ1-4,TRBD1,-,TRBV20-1,CSARDLAGGLNEKLFF,TGCAGTGCTAGAGATTTGGCAGGGGGCCTGAATGAAAAACTGTTTTTT
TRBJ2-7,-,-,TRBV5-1,CASSLSPNYEQYF,TGTGCCAGCAGCTTGTCCCCGAACTACGAGCAGTACTTC
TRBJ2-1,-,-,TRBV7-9,CASSPKGRPGDEQFF,TGTGCCAGCAGCCCAAAGGGACGGCCGGGAGATGAGCAGTTCTTC
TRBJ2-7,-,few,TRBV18,CASSPPRENRSF,TGTGCCAGCTCACCACCGCGGGAAAATCGATCCTTC
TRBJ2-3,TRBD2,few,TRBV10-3,CAISESTSGTTDTQYF,TGTGCCATCAGTGAGTCGACTAGCGGGACCACAGATACGCAGTATTTT
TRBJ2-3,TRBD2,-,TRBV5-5,CASSILAASTDTQYF,TGTGCCAGCAGCATTCTAGCGGCTAGCACAGATACGCAGTATTTT